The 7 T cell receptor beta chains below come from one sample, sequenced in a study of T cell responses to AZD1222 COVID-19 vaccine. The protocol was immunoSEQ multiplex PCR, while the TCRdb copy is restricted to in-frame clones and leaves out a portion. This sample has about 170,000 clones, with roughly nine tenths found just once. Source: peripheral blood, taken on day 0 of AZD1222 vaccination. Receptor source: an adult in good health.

The CDR3 reads CASSFTSGNTEAFF. For the CDR3, the DNA is TGTGCCAGCAGTTTCACCTCGGGGAACACTGAAGCTTTCTTT. This chain joins TRBV27 and TRBJ1-1; no definite D call. The length of the CDR3 is 14 residues. The V end lost 3 bases, the J end lost 1 base, and 9 bases lay between the germline ends. Germline CDR1 is MNHEY and CDR2 is SMNVEV (reference sequence).

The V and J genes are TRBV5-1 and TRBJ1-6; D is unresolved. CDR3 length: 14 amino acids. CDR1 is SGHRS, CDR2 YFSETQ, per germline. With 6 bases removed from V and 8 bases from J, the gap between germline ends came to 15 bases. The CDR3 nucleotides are TGCGCCAGCAACCCTGGGGTGTCGGATTCACCCCTCCACTTT. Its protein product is CASNPGVSDSPLHF.

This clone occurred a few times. In DNA, the CDR3 is TGTGCCAGCAGCCCCGACCCCGGACAGGGGGCGAGATCCTACGAGCAGTACGTC. It yields the protein CASSPDPGQGARSYEQYV. The rearrangement joins TRBV7-9 to TRBJ2-7, with 11 bases that match TRBD1. Trimming took 5 bases from V and 1 from J; bases not matched to a gene: 13. This CDR3 is 18 amino acids long. Per the germline V gene, CDR1 is SEHNR and CDR2 is FQNEAQ (reference sequence).

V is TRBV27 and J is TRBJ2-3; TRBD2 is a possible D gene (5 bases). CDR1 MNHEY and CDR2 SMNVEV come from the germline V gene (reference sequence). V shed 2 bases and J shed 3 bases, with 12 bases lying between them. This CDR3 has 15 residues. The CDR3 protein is CASSLIGLATDTQYF. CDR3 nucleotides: TGTGCCAGCAGTTTAATAGGGTTAGCGACAGATACGCAGTATTTT.

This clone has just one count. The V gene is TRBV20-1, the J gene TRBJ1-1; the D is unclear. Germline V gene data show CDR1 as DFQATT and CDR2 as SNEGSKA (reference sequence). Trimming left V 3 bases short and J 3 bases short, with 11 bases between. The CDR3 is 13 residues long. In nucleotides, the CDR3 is TGCAGTGCTAGTCAGGTTGTGGACACTGAAGCTTTCTTT. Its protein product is CSASQVVDTEAFF.

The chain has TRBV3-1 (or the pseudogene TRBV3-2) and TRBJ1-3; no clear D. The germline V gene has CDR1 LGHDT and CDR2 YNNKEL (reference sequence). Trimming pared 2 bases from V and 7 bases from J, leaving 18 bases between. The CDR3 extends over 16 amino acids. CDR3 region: CASSQRGRTGRNTIYF. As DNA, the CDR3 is TGTGCCAGCAGCCAACGTGGTCGGACTGGTAGGAACACCATATATTTT.

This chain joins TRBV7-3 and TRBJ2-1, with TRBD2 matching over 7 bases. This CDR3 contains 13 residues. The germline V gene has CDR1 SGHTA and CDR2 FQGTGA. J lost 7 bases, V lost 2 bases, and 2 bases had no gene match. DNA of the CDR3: TGTGCCAGCAGCTTAGGACTAGGGAATGAGCAGTTCTTC. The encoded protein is CASSLGLGNEQFF.